The text below deals with one TCR beta chain. A much larger clonotype is one base distant, so this may be a read error. Unique molecular identifiers featured in how the TCRbeta library was prepared. TCRdb reanalysed the PCR reads using MiXCR and keeps one entry per CDR3 protein. This table holds 200,000 to 300,000 distinct CDR3 sequences, around 12% found once. The CDR3 runs to 13 residues. Germline V gives CDR1 SGHAT, CDR2 FQNNGV. V trimming: 5 bases; J trimming: 6 bases; junction bases outside the gene matches: 3. These data belong to a study of T-cell reconstitution after alpha-beta-depleted transplantation in children.

The chain combines TRBV11-2 with TRBJ2-1, with 8 positions matching TRBD1. This TCR was sampled from a human donor who donated a stem cell graft to a child with acute lymphoblastic leukemia. The starting material was PBMCs from the stem cell graft donor, obtained from the stem cell graft. CDR3 DNA sequence: TGTGCCAGCAGCCGGGACAGGCTCAATGAGCAGTTCTTC. Protein sequence: CASSRDRLNEQFF.